Each of the 27 T cell receptor beta chains below was sequenced from the same sample in a study of blood T cell repertoires in COVID-19. The repertoire was sequenced with immunoSEQ multiplex PCR; TCRdb's copy has only in-frame clones and lacks some. The sample records 200,000 to 250,000 clones, about 90% being singletons. Sample: peripheral blood. The receptors derive from a woman aged 55-70 years with acute or convalescent COVID-19.

On this clone itself: The junction and the germline gene differ at one end; a read error may be behind it. The chain recombines TRBV7-7 with TRBJ1-1; TRBD1 aligns across 8 bases. The CDR3 runs 16 residues. The V gene's germline CDR1 is SSHAT and CDR2 FNYEAQ (reference sequence). CDR3 nucleotides: TGTGCTAGCAGCTTCTTGAAACAGGGGGTTATTTATGAAGCTTTCTTT. This gives the protein CASSFLKQGVIYEAFF.

V gene TRBV4-1 combines with J gene TRBJ1-3; D not certain. Trimming stripped 2 bases from V and 2 bases from J, with 16 bases between. CDR3 length: 17 residues. Looked up from germline, CDR1 is MGHRA and CDR2 is YSYEKL. In nucleotides, the CDR3 is TGCGCCAGCAGCCAACCCCCGGGATACGGGGCTGGAAACACCATATATTTT. Protein product: CASSQPPGYGAGNTIYF.

The V gene is TRBV9, the J gene TRBJ1-4; D is perhaps TRBD1 (6 bases). This CDR3 has 15 amino acids. Germline lookup yields CDR1 SGDLS and CDR2 YYNGEE. Trimming removed 0 bases at V and 5 bases at J, with 11 bases between. CDR3 sequence (DNA): TGTGCCAGCAGCGTAGCTGGGGGCATGAATGAAAAACTGTTTTTT. Translation: CASSVAGGMNEKLFF.

The chain couples TRBV3-1 (or the pseudogene TRBV3-2) to TRBJ1-5, with a tentative D call TRBD1 (5 bases). V lost 1 base and J lost 0, with 10 bases in between. The CDR3 is 16 residues long. Germline CDR1 is LGHDT and CDR2 is YNNKEL (reference sequence). The CDR3: CASSQGQTYSNQPQHF. In nucleotides, the CDR3 is TGTGCCAGCAGCCAAGGACAGACCTATAGCAATCAGCCCCAGCATTTT.

V usage is TRBV19 and J usage is TRBJ1-5; D gene uncertain. Germline V lookup: CDR1 LNHDA, CDR2 SQIVND (reference sequence). There are 16 residues in the CDR3. With 3 bases removed from V and 0 bases from J, the gap between germline ends came to 12 bases. CDR3 sequence: CASSIGGPLSNQPQHF. In DNA, the CDR3 is TGTGCCAGTAGTATCGGAGGGCCCCTTAGCAATCAGCCCCAGCATTTT. The full variable domain, its missing parts supplied by reference TRBV19 and TRBJ1-5, is DGGITQSPKYLFRKEGQNVTLSCEQNLNHDAMYWYRQDPGQGLRLIYYSQIVNDFQKGDIAEGYSVSREKKESFPLTVTSAQKNPTAFYLCASSIGGPLSNQPQHFGDGTRLSIL.

In this sample, this clone turned up once. The chain employs TRBV27 and TRBJ1-5; 9 bases match TRBD1. V trimming: 6 bases; J trimming: 7 bases; junction bases outside the gene matches: 4. The germline V gene encodes CDR1 MNHEY and CDR2 SMNVEV (reference sequence). There are 13 residues in the CDR3. CDR3 coding DNA: TGTGCCAGCAGAAAGGGACAGGGCCAGCCCCAGCATTTT. Translation gives CASRKGQGQPQHF.

V and J are TRBV19 and TRBJ1-2; 7 positions match TRBD1. The trim removed 8 bases at V and 2 bases at J, leaving 5 bases unmatched. The germline gives CDR1 LNHDA, CDR2 SQIVND (reference sequence). This CDR3 spans 13 amino acids. CDR3: CASRDSVNYGYTF. The DNA of the CDR3 is TGTGCCAGTCGGGACAGCGTAAACTATGGCTACACCTTC.

V usage is TRBV18 and J usage is TRBJ2-2, with D possibly being TRBD1 (6 bases). Germline CDR1 reads KGHSH; CDR2 reads LQKENI. The germline V and J ends were trimmed by 5 bases and 3 bases, with 7 bases remaining between them. The CDR3 length is 13 residues. DNA for the CDR3: TGTGCCAGCTCAACAGGGTACACCGGGGAGCTGTTTTTT. Residues: CASSTGYTGELFF.

V usage is TRBV7-2 and J usage is TRBJ2-1; perhaps TRBD1 as D (6 bases). This CDR3 has 14 amino acids. V shed 5 bases and J shed 10 bases, with 18 bases lying between them. Germline CDR1 and CDR2: SGHTA and FQGNSA. CDR3 loop: CASSQLGGSEEQFF. In DNA, the CDR3 is TGTGCCAGCAGCCAATTAGGGGGAAGTGAGGAGCAGTTCTTC.

This clone was detected only a few times. The chain carries TRBV25-1 and TRBJ1-3; D call uncertain. Trimming shortened V by 1 base and J by 2 bases, and 9 bases separated the two germline ends. The CDR3 is 15 residues long. CDR1 MGHDK and CDR2 SYGVNS come from the germline V gene. The CDR3 loop is CASSESSQPGNTIYF. Written as DNA, the CDR3 is TGTGCCAGCAGTGAATCATCACAGCCTGGAAACACCATATATTTT.

This clone showed up just a few times. This chain uses TRBV6-1 with TRBJ1-5; 8 bases are shared with TRBD1. Germline lookup yields CDR1 MNHNS and CDR2 SASEGT. The CDR3 sequence is 16 residues long. Losses at the gene ends were 1 base for V and 4 bases for J; bases not matched to a gene: 6. DNA for the CDR3: TGTGCCAGCAGTGAAGTAAGAGGACAGGGAAATCAGCCCCAGCATTTT. Protein product: CASSEVRGQGNQPQHF.

The rearrangement links TRBV29-1 to TRBJ2-7; TRBD1 agrees at 7 bases. Germline CDR1 SQVTM, CDR2 ANQGSEA. The CDR3 has 13 residues. V gave up 4 bases and J gave up 6 bases; unmatched junction bases: 9. As DNA, the CDR3 is TGCAGCGTTGTCCGGGACAGTGCGGGCGAGCAGTACTTC. This translates into CSVVRDSAGEQYF.

The chain couples TRBV11-2 to TRBJ1-5, with D possibly TRBD1 on 5 matching bases. Germline assignment: CDR1 SGHAT and CDR2 FQNNGV. The CDR3 runs 14 residues. The ends were cut back, 1 base at V and 7 bases at J, with 11 bases in the middle. CDR3 in amino acids: CASSLAGFRQPQHF. The CDR3 DNA reads TGTGCCAGCAGCTTAGCAGGGTTTCGCCAGCCCCAGCATTTT.

The chain employs TRBV6-5 and TRBJ2-7; D possibly corresponds to TRBD2 (6 bases). The CDR3 spans 15 residues. The germline V gene encodes CDR1 MNHEY and CDR2 SVGAGI. V shed 6 bases and J shed 0 bases, with 15 bases lying between them. The CDR3, as DNA: TGTGCCAGCAGGATCAGGACTATTACCTCCTACGAGCAGTACTTC. Translation gives CASRIRTITSYEQYF.

This clone is a singleton in its sample. The rearrangement links TRBV5-1 to TRBJ1-2, with TRBD1 matching 10 bases. In germline, CDR1 is SGHRS, CDR2 YFSETQ. CDR3 length: 14 amino acids. The ends lost 4 bases at V and 6 bases at J; junction bases unmatched: 6. In DNA form, the CDR3 reads TGCGCCAGCAGCCCCGACAGGGGGCAGGATGGCTACACCTTC. Translation gives CASSPDRGQDGYTF.

This clone was observed a few times. This chain links TRBV19 with TRBJ1-5; maybe TRBD1 (5 bases). The CDR3 length is 14 residues. Between the trimmed V and J ends, which lost 7 bases and 4 bases, there was a span of 14 bases. Germline V lookup: CDR1 LNHDA, CDR2 SQIVND (reference sequence). The CDR3 spells CASKVTGDNQPQHF. The DNA for the CDR3 is TGTGCCAGTAAAGTAACGGGGGATAATCAGCCCCAGCATTTT.

The rearrangement links TRBV11-3 to TRBJ2-7; D is uncertain. Germline V gene sequence: CDR1 SGHNT, CDR2 YENEEA. V was cut by 7 bases and J by 5 bases, with 12 bases left in between. The CDR3 runs 12 residues. The CDR3 loop reads CASTPRENEQYF. DNA for the CDR3: TGTGCCAGCACCCCGCGTGAAAACGAGCAGTACTTC.

This clone was detected a few times. The V gene is TRBV5-6, the J gene TRBJ1-5; 9 bases fit TRBD1. This CDR3 is built from 17 residues. Germline CDR1 is SGHDT and CDR2 is YYEEEE. With 1 base clipped from V and 5 bases from J, the junction kept 10 bases outside the gene matches. The CDR3 region is CASSLWADRGIYQPQHF. Here the CDR3 DNA reads TGTGCCAGCAGCTTGTGGGCAGACAGGGGGATCTATCAGCCCCAGCATTTT.

This rearrangement joins TRBV11-2 to TRBJ1-2; no clear D gene. From germline, CDR1 is SGHAT and CDR2 FQNNGV. The CDR3 totals 16 residues. Between the trimmed V and J ends, which lost 0 bases and 4 bases, there was a span of 15 bases. The CDR3 here is CASSLERTQAIYGYTF. CDR3 sequence (DNA): TGTGCCAGCAGCTTAGAAAGGACTCAGGCAATCTATGGCTACACCTTC. Full variable domain (rest looked up from reference TRBV11-2 and TRBJ1-2): EAGVAQSPRYKIIEKRQSVAFWCNPISGHATLYWYQQILGQGPKLLIQFQNNGVVDDSQLPKDRFSAERLKGVDSTLKIQPAKLEDSAVYLCASSLERTQAIYGYTFGSGTRLTVV.

This chain links TRBV5-6 with TRBJ2-7; 7 bases are shared with TRBD1. The junction had 9 bases not matched to a gene; V was cut back by 0 bases and J by 0 bases. CDR1 and CDR2 (germline): SGHDT, YYEEEE. The CDR3 extends over 17 amino acids. The CDR3: CASSLARLTGSSYEQYF. The CDR3 DNA reads as TGTGCCAGCAGCTTGGCGCGGTTGACAGGGAGCTCCTACGAGCAGTACTTC.

The chain recombines TRBV3-1 (or the pseudogene TRBV3-2) with TRBJ1-4; D remains unclear. The CDR3 covers 17 residues. The V gene's germline CDR1 is LGHDT and CDR2 YNNKEL (reference sequence). Trimming removed 1 base from V and 5 bases from J, with 17 bases in between. For the CDR3, the DNA is TGTGCCAGCAGCCAAGGCGGATTCGGGTGGCGAAATGAAAAACTGTTTTTT. Translation: CASSQGGFGWRNEKLFF.

This chain uses TRBV7-2 with TRBJ2-5; 9 positions agree with TRBD2. CDR1 is SGHTA and CDR2 is FQGNSA in the germline V gene. The CDR3 has 16 residues. The J segment lost 4 bases and the V segment lost 3 bases, leaving 9 bases of the junction unmatched. CDR3 protein: CASSLARRGGRETQYF. The CDR3 coding sequence is TGTGCCAGCAGCTTGGCCCGGCGGGGGGGCCGAGAGACCCAGTACTTC.

The count of this clone is one. The chain employs TRBV19 and TRBJ2-1, with TRBD2 matching 7 bases. The CDR3 loop spans 16 amino acids. CDR1 is LNHDA and CDR2 is SQIVND in the germline V gene (reference sequence). Trimming cost V 6 bases and J 0 bases; bases outside gene matches: 8. The CDR3 DNA sequence: TGTGCCAGTAGGAGCGGGATGCCTGGCTCCTACAATGAGCAGTTCTTC. This codes for CASRSGMPGSYNEQFF.

The chain couples TRBV30 to TRBJ1-5; D is uncertain. CDR3 size: 14 residues. V lost 2 bases, J lost 0 bases, and 8 bases lay in between. Looked up from germline, CDR1 is GTSNPN and CDR2 is SVGIG (reference sequence). The CDR3 region has the DNA TGTGCCTGGAGTAAGCCTTATAGCAATCAGCCCCAGCATTTT. This sequence encodes CAWSKPYSNQPQHF.

V and J are TRBV6-1 and TRBJ1-5, with TRBD1 matching 7 bases. The CDR3 consists of 18 residues. V shed 3 bases, J shed 1 base, and the junction held 12 bases outside the gene matches. Germline V gene sequence: CDR1 MNHNS, CDR2 SASEGT. The CDR3 DNA follows: TGTGCCAGCAGTGAGATTTGGGCAGGGGGTGGAAGCAATCAGCCCCAGCATTTT. Its protein product is CASSEIWAGGGSNQPQHF.

This chain connects TRBV11-2 to TRBJ2-6, with D maybe TRBD1 (6 bases). The V end lost 3 bases, the J end lost 0 bases, and 15 bases lay between the germline ends. The germline gives CDR1 SGHAT, CDR2 FQNNGV. The CDR3 is 18 amino acids. CDR3 DNA sequence: TGTGCCAGCAGCTTGTACAGGGATGCCACCTCTGGGGCCAACGTCCTGACTTTC. Translation: CASSLYRDATSGANVLTF.

The gene calls are TRBV14 and TRBJ1-6, with 7 bases identical to TRBD1. J gave up 3 bases and V 4 bases, and 6 bases lay outside the gene matches. The CDR3 contains 16 residues. The germline V gene encodes CDR1 SGHDN and CDR2 FVKESK. CDR3 residues: CASSPGQANYNSPLHF. The DNA of the CDR3 is TGTGCCAGCAGCCCCGGACAGGCCAACTATAATTCACCCCTCCACTTT.